A single sample gave rise to the 5 T cell receptor beta chains below, sequenced in a study of identical twins. A single record per CDR3 protein comes from TCRdb applying MiXCR to the 5' RACE reads. This repertoire shows about 220,000 distinct CDR3 sequences, roughly a tenth found once; its top ten account for 5% to 6%. The source material was memory (CD45RO+) T cells sorted from blood. These receptors were obtained from a young woman in good health.

In this sample, this clonotype turned up many times. The chain joins TRBV6-1 to TRBJ1-5; D remains unclear. V lost 9 bases and J 9 bases, leaving 18 bases between the germline ends. The CDR3 spans 13 residues. CDR1 is MNHNS, CDR2 SASEGT, per germline. DNA for the CDR3: TGTGCCAGTAAGGACGGCGAAGGTCGGCCCCAGCATTTT. Its protein is CASKDGEGRPQHF.

This clonotype occurred many times. The chain employs TRBV6-5 and TRBJ2-7, with 10 bases fitting TRBD2. The V segment lost 2 bases and the J segment 1 base; nucleotides outside the gene matches: 5. Germline assignment: CDR1 MNHEY and CDR2 SVGAGI. The CDR3 consists of 16 residues. CDR3 nucleotides: TGTGCCAGCAGTTACCTTAGCGGGAGGCGTTCCTACGAGCAGTACTTC. It encodes CASSYLSGRRSYEQYF.

The rearrangement uses TRBV18 and TRBJ2-1; possible D gene TRBD1, 6 bases. The CDR3 consists of 14 residues. Germline values: CDR1 KGHSH, CDR2 LQKENI. Trimming left V 3 bases short and J 4 bases short, with 10 bases between. CDR3 protein: CASSPGQIYNEQFF. The CDR3 nucleotides read TGTGCCAGCTCACCTGGACAGATATACAATGAGCAGTTCTTC.

In this sample, this clonotype turned up a few times. This chain uses TRBV25-1 with TRBJ2-5; TRBD2 agrees at 7 bases. CDR1 and CDR2 (germline): MGHDK, SYGVNS. The CDR3 is made up of 17 amino acids. Losses at the gene ends were 5 bases for V and 2 bases for J; bases not matched to a gene: 14. CDR3 residues: CASSFKSSGDPQETQYF. In DNA form, the CDR3 reads TGTGCCAGCAGTTTTAAGAGCAGCGGGGATCCACAAGAGACCCAGTACTTC. Drawing the rest from reference TRBV25-1 and TRBJ2-5, the complete variable domain is EADIYQTPRYLVIGTGKKITLECSQTMGHDKMYWYQQDPGMELHLIHYSYGVNSTEKGDLSSESTVSRIRTEHFPLTLESARPSHTSQYLCASSFKSSGDPQETQYFGPGTRLLVL.

This clonotype has a handful of counts. The chain couples TRBV6-4 to TRBJ2-1; D not resolved. Germline loops: CDR1 MRHNA, CDR2 SNTAGT. This CDR3 region has 13 residues. V lost 4 bases, J lost 6 bases, and 10 bases lay in between. The DNA for the CDR3 is TGTGCCAGCAGTGGGGGATACGGCAATGAGCAGTTCTTC. It encodes CASSGGYGNEQFF.